The 26 T cell receptor beta chains below all came from one sample that was sequenced in a study of T-cell memory formation after mild COVID-19 (dated by TCRdb to about 2021). Preparation of the library involved 5' RACE. Sequencing was carried out with an Illumina NovaSeq 6000. Starting from the raw public reads, TCRdb applied fastp trimming at Q25, assembled clones with MiXCR and retained in-frame beta chains. Each entry is one CDR3 protein sequence, shown with its most common DNA and genes. Recorded for this sample are around 130,000 distinct CDR3 sequences; 17% of them occurred a single time. The top ten clonotypes cover 4.5% to 6.5% of the sample. Sequenced: PBMCs or a T cell subset sorted from them (not recorded which). Receptor source: a man aged 18-30 years who had mild COVID-19 (a few samples of this study predate the infection). The sample titles of this study are shuffled in the database, so cell type and time point are left out; the donor was told from shared clones.

Many counts were recorded for this clonotype. This chain connects TRBV6-5 to TRBJ2-3; D is unclear. The CDR3 has 17 residues. CDR1 and CDR2 (germline): MNHEY, SVGAGI. V dropped 1 base and J dropped 7 bases, with 21 bases sitting between them. For the CDR3, the DNA is TGTGCCAGCAGTTACTGGACCTCCCCCAGAGAAAGACATACGCAGTATTTT. Translated: CASSYWTSPRERHTQYF.

This clonotype has at least ten counts. The chain combines TRBV4-2 with TRBJ2-2; D possibly corresponds to TRBD1 (6 bases). CDR3 size: 17 residues. V lost 0 bases and J 4 bases, leaving 15 bases between the germline ends. CDR1 LGHNA and CDR2 YNFKEQ come from the germline V gene. The CDR3 nucleotides read TGTGCCAGCAGCCAAGATACGCTGGGGGCGGGCACCGGGGAGCTGTTTTTT. Protein: CASSQDTLGAGTGELFF.

This clonotype was observed a handful of times. The chain combines TRBV7-3 with TRBJ2-3, with D perhaps TRBD1 or TRBD2 (6 bases each). Trimming took off 5 bases at V and 4 bases at J, with 10 bases between the two ends. The CDR3 runs to 13 residues. Germline V gene sequence: CDR1 SGHTA, CDR2 FQGTGA. This CDR3 reads CASSQGGPDTQYF. In nucleotides, the CDR3 is TGTGCCAGCAGCCAAGGGGGGCCAGATACGCAGTATTTT.

This clonotype was seen a handful of times. This sequence joins TRBV6-5 and TRBJ2-7; 10 bases fit TRBD1. J was trimmed by 6 bases and V by 5 bases; bases with no gene match: 7. There are 14 residues in the CDR3. The germline CDR1 and CDR2 sequences are MNHEY and SVGAGI. The CDR3 region has the DNA TGTGCCAGCAGTCAGTCCCGGGACAGGGGCGAGCAGTACTTC. It is translated as CASSQSRDRGEQYF.

This clonotype was seen more than once but under ten times. J is TRBJ2-1 and V is TRBV10-3; the D gene could be TRBD1 or TRBD2 (5 bases each). This CDR3 region has 15 residues. The V and J ends lost 10 bases and 4 bases respectively, with 20 bases between them. Germline values: CDR1 ENHRY, CDR2 SYGVKD. The DNA of the CDR3 is TGTGCCACCGCGACCGGGACGACAGAATACAATGAGCAGTTCTTC. Protein: CATATGTTEYNEQFF.

This chain links TRBV6-5 with TRBJ2-7, with D maybe TRBD2 (5 bases). Per germline, CDR1 MNHEY and CDR2 SVGAGI. Trimming took 6 bases from V and 2 from J, leaving 8 bases between them. The CDR3 has 12 residues. CDR3 nucleotide sequence: TGTGCCAGCAGAGCCGGGGCCTACGAGCAGTACTTC. This encodes CASRAGAYEQYF.

This clonotype has only a few counts. The CDR3: CASSPDRARAFF. In DNA, the CDR3 is TGTGCCAGCAGCCCCGACAGGGCAAGGGCTTTCTTT. The chain combines TRBV7-2 with TRBJ1-1, with TRBD1 matching 7 bases. The CDR3 runs to 12 residues. Germline loops: CDR1 SGHTA, CDR2 FQGNSA. V was pared by 5 bases and J by 11 bases, with 8 bases of the junction left unmatched.

The chain joins TRBV25-1 to TRBJ1-1; D call uncertain. The CDR3 has 15 residues. V was cut by 4 bases and J by 1 base, with 13 bases left in between. CDR1 is MGHDK, CDR2 SYGVNS, per germline. In nucleotides, the CDR3 is TGTGCCAGCAGTGTTGACCCGTATGGGAACACTGAAGCTTTCTTT. It encodes CASSVDPYGNTEAFF.

The chain is built from TRBV5-5 and TRBJ2-1, with 8 nucleotides matching TRBD2. The CDR3 is 14 residues long. Germline V lookup: CDR1 SGHKS, CDR2 YYEKEE (reference sequence). V shed 0 bases and J 10 bases; nucleotides not matched to a gene: 6. The CDR3 DNA is TGTGCCAGCAGCTTGGTGTATGCGGGGGGCGAGCAGTTCTTC. Translation: CASSLVYAGGEQFF.

This clonotype has ten or more counts. The chain employs TRBV25-1 and TRBJ2-1, with 7 nucleotides matching TRBD2. The CDR3 consists of 17 residues. The germline V gene encodes CDR1 MGHDK and CDR2 SYGVNS. V shed 3 bases and J 5 bases; nucleotides not matched to a gene: 13. The CDR3 is CASSEGTSASVDNEQFF. In DNA, the CDR3 is TGTGCCAGCAGTGAGGGAACTAGCGCTTCGGTGGACAATGAGCAGTTCTTC. Looking up the rest from reference TRBV25-1 and TRBJ2-1 gives the full variable domain: EADIYQTPRYLVIGTGKKITLECSQTMGHDKMYWYQQDPGMELHLIHYSYGVNSTEKGDLSSESTVSRIRTEHFPLTLESARPSHTSQYLCASSEGTSASVDNEQFFGPGTRLTVL.

The V and J genes are TRBV4-2 and TRBJ2-5; 8 bases line up with TRBD1. The CDR3 extends over 16 amino acids. Germline V lookup: CDR1 LGHNA, CDR2 YNFKEQ. V lost 0 bases and J lost 5; bases outside the gene matches: 8. For the CDR3, the DNA is TGTGCCAGCAGCCAAGATAGGTCCAGGGGGCTGGAGACCCAGTACTTC. This sequence encodes CASSQDRSRGLETQYF.

The chain is built from TRBV11-3 and TRBJ2-6; D gene ambiguous. Looked up from germline, CDR1 is SGHNT and CDR2 is YENEEA. CDR3 size: 15 residues. V dropped 4 bases and J dropped 2 bases, with 9 bases sitting between them. The CDR3 DNA reads TGTGCCAGCAGCTCTGACTCTGCTGGGGCCAACGTCCTGACTTTC. Protein: CASSSDSAGANVLTF.

The chain carries TRBV4-1 and TRBJ1-2; perhaps TRBD1 as D (6 bases). This CDR3 comprises 15 residues. Germline V gene lookup returns CDR1 MGHRA and CDR2 YSYEKL. V was trimmed by 2 bases and J by 2 bases, leaving 12 bases between them. CDR3 in DNA: TGCGCCAGCAGCCAACCCCCGGGACAAAACTATGGCTACACCTTC. Residues: CASSQPPGQNYGYTF.

The gene calls are TRBV6-6 and TRBJ2-2, with D tentatively TRBD1 (6 bases). Trimming stripped 2 bases from V and 6 bases from J, with 7 bases between. CDR1 is MNHNY, CDR2 SVGAGI, per germline (reference sequence). The CDR3 contains 13 residues. The CDR3 is CASSYRQAGELFF. The CDR3 coding sequence is TGTGCCAGCAGTTACCGACAGGCCGGGGAGCTGTTTTTT.

The genes are TRBV7-6 and TRBJ2-3, with TRBD2 matching 7 bases. The germline V gene encodes CDR1 SGHVS and CDR2 FNYEAQ. V gave up 5 bases and J gave up 4 bases; unmatched junction bases: 6. The CDR3 totals 14 residues. The chain's CDR3 is CASSRGGGPDTQYF. DNA for the CDR3: TGTGCCAGCAGCCGTGGGGGGGGTCCAGATACGCAGTATTTT. Complete variable domain (other parts from reference TRBV7-6 and TRBJ2-3): GAGVSQSPRYKVTKRGQDVALRCDPISGHVSLYWYRQALGQGPEFLTYFNYEAQQDKSGLPNDRFSAERPEGSISTLTIQRTEQRDSAMYRCASSRGGGPDTQYFGPGTRLTVL.

In this sample, this clonotype turned up a few times. The chain carries TRBV6-2 or TRBV6-3 and TRBJ2-5; D is possibly TRBD1 or TRBD2 (5 bases each). Trimming cost V 8 bases and J 0 bases, with 19 bases left between them. The germline gives CDR1 MNHEY, CDR2 SVGEGT. The length of the CDR3 is 16 residues. CDR3: CASETRGWFDQETQYF. The DNA of the CDR3 is TGTGCCAGCGAAACCCGGGGCTGGTTCGACCAAGAGACCCAGTACTTC.

This clonotype was counted a few times. The chain employs TRBV7-3 and TRBJ2-1; 10 nucleotides align to TRBD1. After removal of 10 bases from V and 9 bases from J, the junction contained 9 bases not matched to a gene. The CDR3 runs 13 residues. The germline V gene encodes CDR1 SGHTA and CDR2 FQGTGA. CDR3 sequence reads: CAMGGTGVAEQFF. CDR3 coding DNA: TGTGCCATGGGGGGGACAGGGGTAGCTGAGCAGTTCTTC.

This clonotype was recorded many times. The rearrangement links TRBV5-1 to TRBJ2-2, with 9 positions matching TRBD1. The germline CDR1 and CDR2 sequences are SGHRS and YFSETQ. The length of the CDR3 is 15 residues. V lost 1 base and J lost 7; bases outside the gene matches: 5. CDR3 in DNA: TGCGCCAGCAGCTTGCGGACAGGGGAGAACGGGGAGCTGTTTTTT. This codes for CASSLRTGENGELFF.

The rearrangement joins TRBV5-1 to TRBJ2-3, with D uncertain. The germline V gene has CDR1 SGHRS and CDR2 YFSETQ. The CDR3 extends over 14 amino acids. Trimming took 2 bases from V and 2 from J, leaving 9 bases between them. CDR3 bases: TGCGCCAGCAGCTTCACGGACCACACAGATACGCAGTATTTT. Protein: CASSFTDHTDTQYF.

The rearrangement joins TRBV5-1 to TRBJ1-6, with no clear D. Per the germline V gene, CDR1 is SGHRS and CDR2 is YFSETQ. The CDR3 is made up of 13 amino acids. V shed 0 bases and J shed 8 bases, with 6 bases lying between them. In DNA, the CDR3 is TGCGCCAGCAGCTTGGCCGGATATTCACCCCTCCACTTT. Translating it yields CASSLAGYSPLHF.

In its sample, this clonotype was seen many times. CDR3 in DNA: TGTGCCACCAGCAGAGATCACTGGGGTCAAGAGACCCAGTACTTC. This translates into CATSRDHWGQETQYF. The chain couples TRBV15 to TRBJ2-5; D remains ambiguous. Germline V gene data show CDR1 as LNHNV and CDR2 as YYDKDF (reference sequence). Trimming left V 0 bases short and J 2 bases short, with 10 bases between. The CDR3 covers 15 residues.

V gene TRBV6-1 combines with J gene TRBJ1-5; D call uncertain. The CDR3 has 15 residues. V lost 3 bases and J 0 bases, leaving 9 bases between the germline ends. Germline V gives CDR1 MNHNS, CDR2 SASEGT. The CDR3, as DNA: TGTGCCAGCAGTGATTGGGGATATAGCAATCAGCCCCAGCATTTT. Translation gives CASSDWGYSNQPQHF.

V and J are TRBV6-1 and TRBJ1-5; D uncertain. V lost 4 bases to trimming and J lost 0 bases, with 10 bases between them. In germline, CDR1 is MNHNS, CDR2 SASEGT. This CDR3 is built from 15 residues. CDR3 sequence reads: CASSVTVYSNQPQHF. The CDR3 DNA is TGTGCCAGCAGTGTGACGGTTTATAGCAATCAGCCCCAGCATTTT.

In this sample, this clonotype turned up a few times. One end of the junction fails to match germline, which may point to a read error. This chain joins TRBV6-5 and TRBJ1-1; D not certain. Germline CDR1 is MNHEY and CDR2 is SVGAGI. The CDR3 has 14 residues. The CDR3 loop reads CASSSSPSSRHSLF. For the CDR3, the DNA is TGTGCCAGCAGTTCCTCCCCCAGTAGCCGACACTCCCTCTTT.

The rearrangement uses TRBV7-3 and TRBJ2-1; 7 positions match TRBD1. V lost 3 bases and J lost 9; bases outside the gene matches: 2. This CDR3 is 12 amino acids long. Germline V CDR1 and CDR2: SGHTA, FQGTGA. In DNA form, the CDR3 reads TGTGCCAGCAGCTTCCGACAGGGTGAGCAGTTCTTC. Amino acids: CASSFRQGEQFF.

This clonotype appeared a few times. The gene calls are TRBV24-1 and TRBJ2-2, with TRBD1 identical over 9 bases. CDR3 size: 15 residues. The germline V gene encodes CDR1 KGHDR and CDR2 SFDVKD. The V and J ends lost 7 bases and 5 bases, in that order; junction bases with no gene match: 7. The CDR3 DNA reads as TGTGCCACCAGGGATCCGGGACAGGGTACCGGGGAGCTGTTTTTT. Translating gives CATRDPGQGTGELFF.